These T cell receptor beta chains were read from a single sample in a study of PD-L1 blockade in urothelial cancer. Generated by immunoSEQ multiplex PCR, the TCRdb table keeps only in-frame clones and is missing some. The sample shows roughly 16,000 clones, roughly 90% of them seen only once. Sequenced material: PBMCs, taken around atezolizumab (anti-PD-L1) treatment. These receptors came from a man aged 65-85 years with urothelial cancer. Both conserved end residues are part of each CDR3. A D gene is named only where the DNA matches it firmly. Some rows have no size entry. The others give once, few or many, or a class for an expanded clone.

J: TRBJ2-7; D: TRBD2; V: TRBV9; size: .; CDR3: CASSSSGDLYEQYF; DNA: TGTGCCAGCAGCAGTAGCGGGGACCTCTACGAGCAGTACTTC
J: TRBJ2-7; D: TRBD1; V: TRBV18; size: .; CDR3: CASSPPVTGGYEQYF; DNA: TGTGCCAGCTCACCACCGGTTACAGGGGGTTACGAGCAGTACTTC
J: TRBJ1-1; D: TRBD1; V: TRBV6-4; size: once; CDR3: CASSVDRGNTEAFF; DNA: TGTGCCAGCAGTGTCGACAGGGGGAACACTGAAGCTTTCTTT
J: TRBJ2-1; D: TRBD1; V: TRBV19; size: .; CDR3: CASSILGQGARGQFF; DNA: TGTGCCAGTAGTATTCTCGGACAGGGGGCTCGGGGGCAGTTCTTC
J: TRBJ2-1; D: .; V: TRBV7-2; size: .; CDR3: CASSPPGYNEQFF; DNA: TGTGCCAGCAGCCCTCCAGGGTACAATGAGCAGTTCTTC
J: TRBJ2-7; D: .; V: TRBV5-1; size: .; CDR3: CASSFLGQGYDEQYF; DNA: TGCGCCAGCAGCTTCTTGGGGCAGGGGTACGACGAGCAGTACTTC
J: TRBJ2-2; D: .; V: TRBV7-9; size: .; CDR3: CASSRSVGENTGELFF; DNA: TGTGCCAGCAGCCGGAGCGTAGGGGAGAACACCGGGGAGCTGTTTTTT
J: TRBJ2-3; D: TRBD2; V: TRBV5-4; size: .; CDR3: CASSWGGSTDTQYF; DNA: TGTGCCAGCAGCTGGGGGGGGAGCACAGATACGCAGTATTTT
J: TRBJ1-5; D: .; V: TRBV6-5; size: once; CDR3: CASSYSSGNQPQHF; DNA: TGTGCCAGCAGTTACTCTTCAGGGAATCAGCCCCAGCATTTT
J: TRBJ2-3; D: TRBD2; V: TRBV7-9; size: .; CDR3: CASSLARGGPSTDTQYF; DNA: TGTGCCAGCAGCTTAGCGCGGGGGGGGCCTAGCACAGATACGCAGTATTTT
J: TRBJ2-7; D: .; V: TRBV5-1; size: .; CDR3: CASSWRTEDEQYF; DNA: TGCGCCAGCAGCTGGAGGACGGAGGACGAGCAGTACTTC
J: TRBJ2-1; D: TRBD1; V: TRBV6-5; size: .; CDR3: CASSGPRTGYNEQFF; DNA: TGTGCCAGCAGTGGCCCCCGGACAGGCTACAATGAGCAGTTCTTC
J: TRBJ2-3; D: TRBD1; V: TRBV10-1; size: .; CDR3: CASGTGVDPDTQYF; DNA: TGCGCCAGCGGAACAGGGGTGGATCCAGATACGCAGTATTTT
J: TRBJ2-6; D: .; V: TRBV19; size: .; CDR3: CASSIDVRAGANVLTF; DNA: TGTGCCAGTAGTATAGATGTACGCGCTGGGGCCAACGTCCTGACTTTC
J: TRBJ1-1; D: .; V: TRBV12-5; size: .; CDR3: CASGLMGGITEAFF; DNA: TGTGCTAGTGGCCTGATGGGGGGTATCACTGAAGCTTTCTTT
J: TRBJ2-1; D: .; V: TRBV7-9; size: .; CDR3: CASSLQGGYNEQFF; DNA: TGTGCCAGCAGCTTACAGGGGGGATACAATGAGCAGTTCTTC
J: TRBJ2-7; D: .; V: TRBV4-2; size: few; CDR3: CASSQEYGPYEQYF; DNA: TGTGCCAGCAGCCAAGAGTACGGTCCCTACGAGCAGTACTTC
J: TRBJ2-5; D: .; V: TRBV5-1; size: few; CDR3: CASSRGSRRETQYF; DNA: TGCGCCAGCAGCCGAGGATCCAGAAGAGAGACCCAGTACTTC
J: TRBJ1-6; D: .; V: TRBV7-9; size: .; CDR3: CASSLDWDMANSPLHF; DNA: TGTGCCAGCAGCTTAGACTGGGACATGGCAAATTCACCCCTCCACTTT
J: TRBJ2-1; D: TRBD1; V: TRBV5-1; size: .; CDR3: CASSSGTGGLYNEQFF; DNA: TGCGCCAGCAGCTCCGGGACAGGTGGTTTGTACAATGAGCAGTTCTTC
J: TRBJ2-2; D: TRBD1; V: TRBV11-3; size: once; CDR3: CASSLTDRGGTGELFF; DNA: TGTGCCAGCAGCTTAACCGACAGGGGAGGTACCGGGGAGCTGTTTTTT
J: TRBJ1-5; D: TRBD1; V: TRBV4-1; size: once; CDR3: CASSQRTGGSNQPQHF; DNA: TGCGCCAGCAGCCAGAGGACAGGGGGTAGCAATCAGCCCCAGCATTTT
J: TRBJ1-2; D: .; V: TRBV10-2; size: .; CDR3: CASSDSSRSYGYTF; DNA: TGCGCCAGCAGTGATTCTAGTAGATCCTATGGCTACACCTTC
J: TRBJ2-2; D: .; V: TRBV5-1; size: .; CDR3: CASSLGTTGFNTGELFF; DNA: TGCGCCAGCAGCTTGGGGACAACAGGGTTCAACACCGGGGAGCTGTTTTTT
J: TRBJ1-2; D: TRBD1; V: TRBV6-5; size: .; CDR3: CASSRRGRRGGYTF; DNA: TGTGCCAGCAGTCGTAGGGGGCGCAGAGGTGGCTACACCTTC
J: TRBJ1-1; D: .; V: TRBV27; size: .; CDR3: CASSQLTQATEAFF; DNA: TGTGCCAGCAGCCAGCTGACACAGGCCACTGAAGCTTTCTTT
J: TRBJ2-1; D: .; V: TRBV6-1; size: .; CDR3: CAIRETGDNEQFF; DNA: TGTGCCATCAGGGAGACGGGGGACAATGAGCAGTTCTTC
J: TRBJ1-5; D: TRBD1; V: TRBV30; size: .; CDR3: CAGGQGGQPRHF; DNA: TGTGCCGGAGGACAGGGTGGTCAGCCCCGGCATTTT
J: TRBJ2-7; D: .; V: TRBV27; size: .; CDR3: CASSQIDKSYEQYF; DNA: TGTGCCAGCAGTCAAATCGACAAGTCCTACGAGCAGTACTTC
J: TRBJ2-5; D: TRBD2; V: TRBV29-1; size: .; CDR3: CSVAPGLAAGSQYF; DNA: TGCAGCGTTGCGCCGGGACTAGCGGCTGGGTCCCAGTACTTC
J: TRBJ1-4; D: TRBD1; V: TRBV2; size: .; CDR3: CASRDRVGEKLFF; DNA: TGTGCCAGCAGAGACAGGGTTGGGGAAAAACTGTTTTTT
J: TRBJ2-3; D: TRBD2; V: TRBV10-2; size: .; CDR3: CASSEGGGGRTDTQYF; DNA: TGCGCCAGCAGTGAGGGCGGGGGGGGTCGCACAGATACGCAGTATTTT
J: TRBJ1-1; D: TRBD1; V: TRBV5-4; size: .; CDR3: CASSLRQGAKTEAFF; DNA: TGTGCCAGCAGCTTGCGACAGGGGGCGAAGACTGAAGCTTTCTTT
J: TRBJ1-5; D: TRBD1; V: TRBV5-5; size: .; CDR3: CASSKGQGGYSNQPQHF; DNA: TGTGCCAGCAGCAAGGGACAGGGTGGATATAGCAATCAGCCCCAGCATTTT
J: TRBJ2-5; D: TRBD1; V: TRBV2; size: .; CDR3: CASRRGQGETQYF; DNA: TGTGCCAGCAGACGGGGACAGGGAGAGACCCAGTACTTC
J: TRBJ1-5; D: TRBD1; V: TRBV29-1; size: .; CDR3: CSVAGDRDQPQHF; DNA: TGCAGCGTTGCTGGAGACAGGGATCAGCCCCAGCATTTT
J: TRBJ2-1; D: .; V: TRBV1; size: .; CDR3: CTSSPTSGGSDEQFF; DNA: TGCACCAGCAGCCCTACTAGCGGGGGTTCGGATGAGCAGTTCTTC
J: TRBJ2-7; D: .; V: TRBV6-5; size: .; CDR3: CASSHNWRGRYEQYF; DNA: TGTGCCAGCAGCCACAATTGGCGGGGTCGATACGAGCAGTACTTC
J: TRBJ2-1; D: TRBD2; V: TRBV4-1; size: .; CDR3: CASSQALAASYNEQFF; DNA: TGCGCCAGCAGCCAAGCGCTAGCGGCCTCCTACAATGAGCAGTTCTTC
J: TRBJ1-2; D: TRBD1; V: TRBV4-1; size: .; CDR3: CASSQMTGVIGYTF; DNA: TGCGCCAGCAGCCAAATGACAGGGGTAATTGGCTACACCTTC
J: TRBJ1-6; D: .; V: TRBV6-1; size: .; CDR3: CASSEARRDSPLHF; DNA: TGTGCCAGCAGTGAAGCGAGGAGGGACTCACCCCTCCACTTT
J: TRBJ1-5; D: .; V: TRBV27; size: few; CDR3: CASTQSWGQEQPQHF; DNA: TGTGCCAGCACCCAAAGCTGGGGGCAGGAGCAGCCCCAGCATTTT
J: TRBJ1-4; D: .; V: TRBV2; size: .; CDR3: CASSELTPAEKLFF; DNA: TGTGCCAGCAGTGAACTGACACCTGCCGAAAAACTGTTTTTT
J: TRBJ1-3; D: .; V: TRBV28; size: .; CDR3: CASSITQRAVSGNTIYF; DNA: TGTGCCAGCAGTATTACTCAGCGGGCCGTTTCTGGAAACACCATATATTTT
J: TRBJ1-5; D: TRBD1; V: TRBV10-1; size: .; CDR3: CASDRGRGSQPQHF; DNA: TGCGCCAGCGACAGGGGGCGTGGGAGTCAGCCCCAGCATTTT
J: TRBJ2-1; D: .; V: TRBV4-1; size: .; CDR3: CASSQDRGFKQFF; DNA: TGCGCCAGCAGCCAAGATCGGGGGTTCAAGCAGTTCTTC
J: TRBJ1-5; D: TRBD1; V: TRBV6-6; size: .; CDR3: CASSDRGSNQPQHF; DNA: TGTGCCAGCAGTGACAGGGGTAGCAATCAGCCCCAGCATTTT
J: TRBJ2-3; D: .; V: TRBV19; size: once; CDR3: CASSIDLLGGARGDTQYF; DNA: TGTGCCAGTAGTATAGACCTCCTAGGGGGGGCGCGAGGAGATACGCAGTATTTT
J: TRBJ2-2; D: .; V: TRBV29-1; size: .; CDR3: CSVDARGSVSGELFF; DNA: TGCAGCGTTGACGCTAGGGGATCCGTCAGCGGGGAGCTGTTTTTT
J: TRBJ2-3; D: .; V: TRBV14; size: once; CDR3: CASSPDRSREYF; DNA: TGTGCCAGCAGCCCTGACCGGAGTCGAGAGTATTTT
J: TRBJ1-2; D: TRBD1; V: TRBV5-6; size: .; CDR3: CASSLGQGAPATF; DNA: TGTGCCAGCAGCTTAGGACAGGGGGCTCCTGCCACCTTC
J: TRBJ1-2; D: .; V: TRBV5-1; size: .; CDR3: CASSLESGNYGYTF; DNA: TGCGCCAGCAGCTTGGAGTCAGGGAACTATGGCTACACCTTC
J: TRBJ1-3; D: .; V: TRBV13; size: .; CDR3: CASSGGAGNTIYF; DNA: TGTGCCAGCAGTGGAGGGGCTGGAAACACCATATATTTT
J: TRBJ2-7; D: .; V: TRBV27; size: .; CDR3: CASSPLQGDEQYF; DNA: TGTGCCAGCAGTCCCCTTCAGGGCGACGAGCAGTACTTC